These 9 T cell receptor beta chains share one sample of origin, sequenced in a study. TCRdb reprocessed the 5' RACE reads with MiXCR, giving one entry per CDR3 protein. The table shows 25,000 to 40,000 distinct CDR3 sequences, with roughly a quarter occurring only once. Sequences were obtained from memory CD4+ T cells sorted from blood. The sample's subset: memory CD4+ T cells, CD4+CD45RO+CD25-. The receptors originated from a female donor with breast cancer.

This clonotype was seen many times. The chain couples TRBV4-1 to TRBJ1-5, with 9 positions matching TRBD1. Germline trimming cut 3 bases from V and 0 bases from J; bases unmatched to any gene: 12. The CDR3 extends over 19 amino acids. The V gene's germline CDR1 is MGHRA and CDR2 YSYEKL. CDR3 DNA sequence: TGCGCCAGCAGCCAGGCTACCGGGACAGGGTTCTATAGCAATCAGCCCCAGCATTTT. Translation gives CASSQATGTGFYSNQPQHF.

This clonotype was observed a few times. In nucleotides, the CDR3 is TGTGCCAGCACTAGCGGGGGGGATAGCTCCTACAATGAGCAGTTCTTC. Amino acids: CASTSGGDSSYNEQFF. The V and J genes are TRBV28 and TRBJ2-1; 12 bases are shared with TRBD2. The CDR3 runs 16 residues. J lost 0 bases, V lost 7 bases, and 4 bases had no gene match. The V gene's germline CDR1 is MDHEN and CDR2 SYDVKM.

In this sample, this clonotype turned up a few times. This chain joins TRBV7-9 and TRBJ2-1; 12 positions match TRBD2. Germline V gene sequence: CDR1 SEHNR, CDR2 FQNEAQ (reference sequence). The CDR3 totals 15 residues. V trimming: 5 bases; J trimming: 3 bases; junction bases outside the gene matches: 2. The CDR3 protein is CASSLLAGGYNEQFF. The DNA for the CDR3 is TGTGCCAGCAGCCTACTAGCGGGAGGCTACAATGAGCAGTTCTTC. The full variable domain, rest sourced from reference TRBV7-9 and TRBJ2-1, is DTGVSQNPRHKITKRGQNVTFRCDPISEHNRLYWYRQTLGQGPEFLTYFQNEAQLEKSRLLSDRFSAERPKGSFSTLEIQRTEQGDSAMYLCASSLLAGGYNEQFFGPGTRLTVL.

This clonotype has just a few counts. V gene TRBV12-3 or TRBV12-4 combines with J gene TRBJ2-2; TRBD2 is a possible D gene (5 bases). The CDR3 contains 14 residues. V dropped 6 bases and J dropped 5 bases, with 13 bases sitting between them. The CDR3 nucleotides are TGTGCCAGCAGGGACGGGGAGTTGACCGGGGAGCTGTTTTTT. It specifies CASRDGELTGELFF.

This clonotype was counted between two and nine times. The chain links TRBV5-1 to TRBJ2-7; TRBD2 aligns across 11 bases. From germline, CDR1 is SGHRS and CDR2 YFSETQ. The CDR3 has 14 amino acids. J lost 2 bases, V lost 7 bases, and 5 bases had no gene match. In nucleotides, the CDR3 is TGCGCCAGCGGAGGGACTAGCGGAACCTACGAGCAGTACTTC. It translates to CASGGTSGTYEQYF.

This clonotype was counted only a few times. This chain connects TRBV27 to TRBJ1-1, with D unresolved. Looked up from germline, CDR1 is MNHEY and CDR2 is SMNVEV (reference sequence). V was shortened by 2 bases and J by 0 bases, with 4 bases between the two germline ends. The CDR3 covers 13 residues. The CDR3 DNA is TGTGCCAGCAGTTTAGTGATGAACACTGAAGCTTTCTTT. This gives the protein CASSLVMNTEAFF.

This chain joins TRBV9 and TRBJ1-1; D uncertain. CDR3 length: 14 residues. Looked up from germline, CDR1 is SGDLS and CDR2 is YYNGEE. Deletions cut 3 bases from V and 1 base from J, with 10 bases between. The CDR3 nucleotides read TGTGCCAGCAGCGCCGGCAGGACGAACACTGAAGCTTTCTTT. Translating it yields CASSAGRTNTEAFF.

This clonotype occurred many times. The chain carries TRBV5-1 and TRBJ2-2; tentative D call: TRBD2 (5 bases). CDR1 and CDR2 (germline): SGHRS, YFSETQ. The length of the CDR3 is 14 residues. The V end lost 4 bases, the J end lost 5 bases, and 12 bases lay between the germline ends. The CDR3: CASSAHRETGELFF. CDR3 nucleotides: TGCGCCAGCAGCGCCCATAGGGAGACCGGGGAGCTGTTTTTT. Variable domain in full (rest from reference TRBV5-1 and TRBJ2-2): KAGVTQTPRYLIKTRGQQVTLSCSPISGHRSVSWYQQTPGQGLQFLFEYFSETQRNKGNFPGRFSGRQFSNSRSEMNVSTLELGDSALYLCASSAHRETGELFFGEGSRLTVL.

This clonotype was seen more than once but under ten times. The genes are TRBV28 and TRBJ2-3, with D perhaps TRBD2 (5 bases). V shed 2 bases and J shed 0 bases, with 12 bases lying between them. The CDR3 consists of 16 residues. CDR1 is MDHEN, CDR2 SYDVKM, per germline. CDR3 DNA: TGTGCCAGCAGTTTAGGTACTAGATCTAGCACAGATACGCAGTATTTT. It yields the protein CASSLGTRSSTDTQYF.